One and the same sample provided the 31 T cell receptor beta chains below, sequenced in a study of cytomegalovirus exposure and HLA in healthy donors. PCR amplification relied on 60 Vbeta primers (plus 13 Jbeta primers). Profiled with immunoSEQ multiplex PCR; TCRdb holds only in-frame clones, not every one. The sample includes 150,000 to 200,000 clones, 75% of them seen just once. Material: PBMCs. Receptor source: a young man in good health and CMV-seropositive.

V gene TRBV25-1 combines with J gene TRBJ2-1; D remains ambiguous. CDR3 length: 17 residues. Germline lookup yields CDR1 MGHDK and CDR2 SYGVNS. V was shortened by 3 bases and J by 4 bases, with 19 bases between the two germline ends. The CDR3 sequence is CASSDRFTAARYNEQFF. CDR3 nucleotide sequence: TGTGCCAGCAGTGACCGCTTTACCGCGGCCCGTTACAATGAGCAGTTCTTC.

This chain links TRBV28 with TRBJ2-7; 8 nucleotides agree with TRBD1. CDR3 length: 14 residues. Trimming cost V 3 bases and J 5 bases; bases outside gene matches: 6. Looked up from germline, CDR1 is MDHEN and CDR2 is SYDVKM. CDR3 DNA sequence: TGTGCCAGCAGTTTTCGAACAGGGGGTAACGAGCAGTACTTC. Translation gives CASSFRTGGNEQYF.

J is TRBJ1-2 and V is TRBV28; D is ambiguous. V gave up 8 bases and J gave up 11 bases, with 24 bases separating them. The V gene's germline CDR1 is MDHEN and CDR2 SYDVKM. This CDR3 has 14 residues. CDR3: CASLHKTPNRDYTF. For the CDR3, the DNA is TGTGCCAGCTTGCATAAAACCCCAAACCGGGATTACACCTTC.

This clone was observed a few times. The CDR3: CASSLTVPGNEQFF. CDR3 coding DNA: TGTGCCAGCAGTTTAACGGTGCCGGGGAATGAGCAGTTCTTC. The chain couples TRBV28 to TRBJ2-1; possibly TRBD2 for D (5 bases). V was cut by 2 bases and J by 7 bases, with 12 bases left in between. The CDR3 is made up of 14 amino acids. CDR1 MDHEN and CDR2 SYDVKM come from the germline V gene. Full variable domain (rest looked up from reference TRBV28 and TRBJ2-1): DVKVTQSSRYLVKRTGEKVFLECVQDMDHENMFWYRQDPGLGLRLIYFSYDVKMKEKGDIPEGYSVSREKKERFSLILESASTNQTSMYLCASSLTVPGNEQFFGPGTRLTVL.

This clone was counted only a few times. The chain uses TRBV7-9 and TRBJ1-1; 8 positions match TRBD1. The V gene end was trimmed by 6 bases and the J gene end by 0 bases; junction bases not matched to a gene: 3. Germline values: CDR1 SEHNR, CDR2 FQNEAQ (reference sequence). The CDR3 spans 14 residues. The CDR3 loop reads CASSLQGVNTEAFF. The CDR3 DNA reads TGTGCCAGCAGTTTACAGGGGGTGAACACTGAAGCTTTCTTT.

The chain joins TRBV6-1 to TRBJ1-5; D is possibly TRBD1 (6 bases). Trimming shortened V by 0 bases and J by 4 bases, and 19 bases separated the two germline ends. The CDR3 runs to 18 residues. CDR1 is MNHNS, CDR2 SASEGT, per germline. In nucleotides, the CDR3 is TGTGCCAGCAGTGAAGCGAATTGGGGACACCCGATGAATCAGCCCCAGCATTTT. Its translation: CASSEANWGHPMNQPQHF.

The chain employs TRBV28 and TRBJ2-3; the match to TRBD2 covers 12 bases. CDR3 size: 17 residues. The junction had 4 bases not matched to a gene; V was cut back by 2 bases and J by 1 base. Germline V gene lookup returns CDR1 MDHEN and CDR2 SYDVKM. The CDR3, as DNA: TGTGCCAGCAGTTTACTAGCGGGAGGGCCCGGCACAGATACGCAGTATTTT. Translation gives CASSLLAGGPGTDTQYF.

The chain links TRBV2 to TRBJ2-3; D is unclear. CDR3 size: 13 residues. Germline V CDR1 and CDR2: SNHLY, FYNNEI. Between the trimmed V and J ends, which lost 7 bases and 1 base, there was a span of 9 bases. The DNA for the CDR3 is TGTGCCAGCACCCTAAGTGGCACAGATACGCAGTATTTT. Translation gives CASTLSGTDTQYF.

The J gene is TRBJ1-5, the V gene TRBV19; unclear D gene. Germline V gives CDR1 LNHDA, CDR2 SQIVND (reference sequence). This CDR3 has 15 amino acids. V was shortened by 3 bases and J by 3 bases, with 12 bases between the two germline ends. Written as DNA, the CDR3 is TGTGCCAGTAGTATGGTACGGGTCGCCAATCAGCCCCAGCATTTT. Translating gives CASSMVRVANQPQHF.

This clone was seen more than once but under ten times. The chain carries TRBV27 and TRBJ2-1; 11 bases fit TRBD2. This CDR3 has 20 residues. J lost 9 bases, V lost 11 bases, and 30 bases had no gene match. The germline CDR1 and CDR2 sequences are MNHEY and SMNVEV (reference sequence). The CDR3 nucleotides are TGTGCCCGACTCCCCCCGACAAAAAGGAACTCTAGCGGGAGGTGTAGTGAGCAGTTCTTC. The encoded protein is CARLPPTKRNSSGRCSEQFF.

The chain combines TRBV30 with TRBJ2-5; maybe TRBD2 (6 bases). The CDR3 totals 13 residues. Germline V CDR1 and CDR2: GTSNPN, SVGIG (reference sequence). The V end lost 0 bases, the J end lost 11 bases, and 16 bases lay between the germline ends. The CDR3 DNA is TGTGCCTGGAGTGTAGGACTATCTCAAGAGCAGTACTTC. Translated, it gives CAWSVGLSQEQYF.

V usage is TRBV19 and J usage is TRBJ1-5; D is uncertain. The V gene lost 6 bases and the J gene lost 3 bases, with 12 bases spanning the gap. Per the germline V gene, CDR1 is LNHDA and CDR2 is SQIVND (reference sequence). CDR3 size: 14 residues. CDR3 nucleotides: TGTGCCAGTAGCCTCGAGGTATCCAATCAGCCCCAGCATTTT. It specifies CASSLEVSNQPQHF.

The V and J genes are TRBV7-2 and TRBJ2-6; D unresolved. Trimming cost V 5 bases and J 0 bases, with 11 bases left between them. From germline, CDR1 is SGHTA and CDR2 FQGNSA. This CDR3 has 16 residues. The DNA of the CDR3 is TGTGCCAGCAGCCACCTCGAGTTCTCTGGGGCCAACGTCCTGACTTTC. Translating gives CASSHLEFSGANVLTF.

Of note for this clone: Other DNA sequences in this specimen translate into the identical CDR3. The CDR3 reads CASSPTTTNEKLFF. In DNA, the CDR3 is TGTGCCAGCTCACCAACAACGACTAATGAAAAACTGTTTTTT. This chain connects TRBV18 to TRBJ1-4; D is unclear. The CDR3 covers 14 residues. The germline V and J ends were trimmed by 2 bases and 2 bases, with 6 bases remaining between them. CDR1 and CDR2 from the germline V gene are KGHSH and LQKENI.

V gene TRBV30 combines with J gene TRBJ1-1; a weak D match, TRBD1 (5 bases). The CDR3 extends over 14 amino acids. Deletions cut 4 bases from V and 4 bases from J, with 16 bases between. CDR1 is GTSNPN and CDR2 is SVGIG in the germline V gene (reference sequence). CDR3 sequence reads: CAWKKAAGLTEAFF. The CDR3 DNA reads TGTGCCTGGAAAAAGGCAGCAGGGCTCACTGAAGCTTTCTTT. The full variable domain, completed using reference TRBV30 and TRBJ1-1, is SQTIHQWPATLVQPVGSPLSLECTVEGTSNPNLYWYRQAAGRGLQLLFYSVGIGQISSEVPQNLSASRPQDRQFILSSKKLLLSDSGFYLCAWKKAAGLTEAFFGQGTRLTVV.

The chain carries TRBV9 and TRBJ2-2, with D possibly matching TRBD2 (5 bases). V lost 0 bases, J lost 2 bases, and 11 bases lay in between. Germline V gene sequence: CDR1 SGDLS, CDR2 YYNGEE. The CDR3 is 16 amino acids. The CDR3 coding sequence is TGTGCCAGCAGCGTAGTGGGGAGACATAACACCGGGGAGCTGTTTTTT. It yields the protein CASSVVGRHNTGELFF.

This chain connects TRBV28 to TRBJ2-7; the D is unclear. Trimming stripped 4 bases from V and 6 bases from J, with 10 bases between. Germline-derived CDR1 and CDR2 are MDHEN and SYDVKM. CDR3 length: 12 residues. As DNA, the CDR3 is TGTGCCAGCAGTTGGAGAGATTCCGAGCAGTACTTC. It encodes CASSWRDSEQYF.

V usage is TRBV27 and J usage is TRBJ1-2, with D unresolved. V shed 8 bases and J shed 4 bases, with 20 bases lying between them. This CDR3 comprises 15 residues. Germline CDR1 and CDR2: MNHEY and SMNVEV (reference sequence). The DNA of the CDR3 is TGTGCCAGCTCTCCTACCCCGGTCCGTATCTATGGCTACACCTTC. This translates into CASSPTPVRIYGYTF.

This clone was observed a few times. This chain uses TRBV4-2 with TRBJ1-5, with D perhaps matching TRBD1 (6 bases). CDR3 length: 14 residues. With 3 bases removed from V and 6 bases from J, the gap between germline ends came to 12 bases. The germline V gene has CDR1 LGHNA and CDR2 YNFKEQ. In DNA form, the CDR3 reads TGTGCCAGCAGCCAGAACAGGGTAGGTCAGCCCCAGCATTTT. Protein: CASSQNRVGQPQHF.

The chain has TRBV25-1 and TRBJ2-3, with a tentative D call TRBD2 (5 bases). From germline, CDR1 is MGHDK and CDR2 SYGVNS. This CDR3 contains 17 residues. The V and J ends lost 1 base and 5 bases respectively, with 19 bases between them. CDR3 bases: TGTGCCAGCAGTGAATTCCGACTAAAACAGAATTTAGATACGCAGTATTTT. This sequence encodes CASSEFRLKQNLDTQYF.

J is TRBJ2-7 and V is TRBV28, with D maybe TRBD2 (6 bases). The V and J ends lost 5 bases and 2 bases respectively, with 13 bases between them. The germline gives CDR1 MDHEN, CDR2 SYDVKM. The CDR3 loop spans 14 amino acids. CDR3 loop: CASSPRDVTYEQYF. The DNA of the CDR3 is TGTGCCAGCAGTCCGCGGGACGTGACCTACGAGCAGTACTTC.

The gene calls are TRBV6-5 and TRBJ2-7; possible D gene TRBD2, 5 bases. This CDR3 is 15 amino acids long. V was shortened by 2 bases and J by 7 bases, with 18 bases between the two germline ends. Germline V lookup: CDR1 MNHEY, CDR2 SVGAGI. CDR3 DNA sequence: TGTGCCAGCAGTTACCCCACAAACGGGGTGGGAGAGCAGTACTTC. Protein: CASSYPTNGVGEQYF.

The J gene is TRBJ2-7, the V gene TRBV27; 7 bases are shared with TRBD1. CDR1 is MNHEY, CDR2 SMNVEV, per germline (reference sequence). The CDR3 runs 16 residues. With 4 bases clipped from V and 8 bases from J, the junction kept 17 bases outside the gene matches. For the CDR3, the DNA is TGTGCCAGCAGTTCGCAAAAGACAGGGTATCTTTCTCAGCAGTACTTC. Residues: CASSSQKTGYLSQQYF.

The V and J genes are TRBV29-1 and TRBJ2-5; TRBD1 agrees at 7 bases. Matching the DNA end better, TRBJ2-7 makes the J call doubtful. The CDR3 consists of 17 residues. Germline V lookup: CDR1 SQVTM, CDR2 ANQGSEA. CDR3 loop: CSVFSRVGTVLSYEQYF. The CDR3 nucleotides read TGCAGCGTTTTTTCGCGTGTTGGGACAGTGCTTTCCTACGAGCAGTACTTC.

The V call is TRBV18, the J call TRBJ2-1, with 8 bases fitting TRBD2. This CDR3 spans 16 amino acids. V dropped 0 bases and J dropped 3; count of bases not matched to a gene: 4. From germline, CDR1 is KGHSH and CDR2 LQKENI. The CDR3 sequence is CASSPPGLALYNEQFF. DNA of the CDR3: TGTGCCAGCTCACCACCAGGACTAGCCCTCTACAATGAGCAGTTCTTC. The full variable domain, rest sourced from reference TRBV18 and TRBJ2-1, is NAGVMQNPRHLVRRRGQEARLRCSPMKGHSHVYWYRQLPEEGLKFMVYLQKENIIDESGMPKERFSAEFPKEGPSILRIQQVVRGDSAAYFCASSPPGLALYNEQFFGPGTRLTVL.

The chain employs TRBV30 and TRBJ2-1; 15 bases are a match to TRBD2. This CDR3 is built from 16 residues. V was clipped by 3 bases and J by 9 bases; unmatched bases: 9. Germline assignment: CDR1 GTSNPN and CDR2 SVGIG (reference sequence). The CDR3: CAWSPRGLAGGLEQFF. CDR3 nucleotides: TGTGCCTGGAGCCCCAGGGGACTAGCGGGAGGACTTGAGCAGTTCTTC.

This chain links TRBV5-4 with TRBJ2-7; 7 bases align to TRBD1. J gave up 4 bases and V 4 bases, and 5 bases lay outside the gene matches. This CDR3 contains 13 residues. Germline V gene lookup returns CDR1 SGHNT and CDR2 YYREEE (reference sequence). The CDR3 spells CASSGGQQYEQYF. CDR3 DNA sequence: TGTGCCAGCAGCGGGGGACAGCAATACGAGCAGTACTTC.

V is TRBV29-1 and J is TRBJ2-3, with 8 bases aligning to TRBD1. CDR3 length: 15 residues. Germline lookup yields CDR1 SQVTM and CDR2 ANQGSEA. Trimming cost V 6 bases and J 0 bases; bases outside gene matches: 8. The CDR3 region has the DNA TGCAGCGTCAAACTAAGGACAGGGAGCACAGATACGCAGTATTTT. It codes for CSVKLRTGSTDTQYF.

A note on this clone: One junction end does not reproduce the germline sequence, and a read error may be involved. The chain uses TRBV30 and TRBJ2-2, with 7 bases that match TRBD1. Germline V gene lookup returns CDR1 GTSNPN and CDR2 SVGIG (reference sequence). CDR3 size: 13 residues. The CDR3 spells CTWKGAWSGELFF. DNA for the CDR3: TGTACCTGGAAGGGGGCTTGGTCCGGGGAGCTGTTTTTT.

V is TRBV9 and J is TRBJ1-1, with D tentatively TRBD1 (5 bases). Germline assignment: CDR1 SGDLS and CDR2 YYNGEE. The CDR3 totals 16 residues. V was shortened by 2 bases and J by 2 bases, with 16 bases between the two germline ends. The CDR3 DNA follows: TGTGCCAGCAGCGTTCGCCCCCAGCGGGGCAACACTGAAGCTTTCTTT. Amino acids: CASSVRPQRGNTEAFF.

The rearrangement links TRBV5-1 to TRBJ2-4, with D perhaps matching TRBD2 (6 bases). The CDR3 extends over 15 amino acids. The germline CDR1 and CDR2 sequences are SGHRS and YFSETQ. Trimming shortened V by 0 bases and J by 7 bases, and 14 bases separated the two germline ends. The CDR3, as DNA: TGCGCCAGCAGCTTGGGATCCCTCGCGGGGAACATTCAGTACTTC. Its translation is CASSLGSLAGNIQYF.